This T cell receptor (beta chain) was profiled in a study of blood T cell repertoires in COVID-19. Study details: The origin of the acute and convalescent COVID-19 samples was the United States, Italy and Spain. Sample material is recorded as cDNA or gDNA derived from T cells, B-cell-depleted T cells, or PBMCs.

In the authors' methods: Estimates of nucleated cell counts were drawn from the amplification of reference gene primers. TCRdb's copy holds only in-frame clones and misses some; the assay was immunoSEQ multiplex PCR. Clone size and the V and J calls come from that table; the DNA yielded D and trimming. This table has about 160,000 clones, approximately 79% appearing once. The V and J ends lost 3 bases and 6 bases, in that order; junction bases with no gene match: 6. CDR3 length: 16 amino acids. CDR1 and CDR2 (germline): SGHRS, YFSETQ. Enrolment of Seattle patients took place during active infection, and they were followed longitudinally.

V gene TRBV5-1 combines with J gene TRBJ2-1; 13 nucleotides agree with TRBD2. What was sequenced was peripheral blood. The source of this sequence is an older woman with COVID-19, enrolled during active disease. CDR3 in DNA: TGCGCCAGCAGCTGGACTAGCGGGAGAACCGCCAATGAGCAGTTCTTC. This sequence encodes CASSWTSGRTANEQFF.